The source of this TCR beta chain is a study of neurological immune-mediated disorders. Study findings and constraints: Phylogenetic analysis grouped 18 of 34 multiple sclerosis patients' repertoires together, suggesting a possible repertoire signature.

The unsorted libraries were produced from 2 million PBMCs held at -80 C. This clonotype was recorded at least ten times. Its antigen is as yet unknown. The authors produced cDNA by 5'RACE using 10-nucleotide random UMIs. MiXCR, applied by TCRdb to the 5' RACE reads, yields one record per CDR3 protein. The sample carries tens of thousands of distinct CDR3 sequences, 2.5% recorded once. V shed 3 bases and J shed 0 bases, with 15 bases lying between them. This CDR3 spans 15 amino acids. Germline CDR1 DFQATT, CDR2 SNEGSKA (reference sequence). The receptor was isolated from a man in his fifties or sixties with multiple sclerosis. Specimen: PBMCs. The rearrangement links TRBV20-1 to TRBJ2-7; a weak D match, TRBD2 (5 bases). CDR3 in DNA: TGCAGTGCTAGCGGAGAAACCGGAGGCTCCTACGAGCAGTACTTC. Amino acid sequence: CSASGETGGSYEQYF.